This TCR beta chain derives from a study of spatial heterogeneity in lung cancer (dated by TCRdb to between 2018 and 2021). The study in broad terms: Beta-chain transcripts were consistently detected in greater numbers than alpha-chain transcripts, which likely reflects a higher abundance of beta-chain transcripts. In tumor regions, TCR transcript counts showed a strong correlation with a T cell transcriptional module score from matched bulk RNA-seq. In the raw uncorrected reads, each unique combination of TCR and UMI appeared more than ten times on average. In non-small cell lung cancer, the study quantitatively compared TCR alpha and beta repertoires across several tumor regions, matched nontumor lung, and blood. TCR repertoire features were related to nonsynonymous mutation counts determined by whole-exome sequencing of tumor tissue. Both alpha and beta chains were TCR-sequenced in samples taken at surgery, namely 220 tumor regions, 61 to 65 matched nontumor lung samples and approximately 58 PBMC samples.

To note about this clonotype: Its antigen remains unidentified. No much larger clonotype is one base removed from it; base qualities were not supplied. Being off target in a library aimed at alpha chains, this beta chain has a size of little meaning.

CDR1 and CDR2 were assigned from the germline V gene as KGHDR and SFDVKD. There are 15 amino acids in the CDR3, from cysteine to phenylalanine inclusive. The retained sequence is limited to the CDR3, 45 bases, with the frame set at the first base. V is trimmed back by 3 bases and J by 1 base, and the junction contains 3 bases that no gene match accounts for. The library was built by means of 5' RACE. Data came from a NextSeq 500. In the TCR library protocol, a unique molecular identifier was attached to each TCR cDNA molecule so that PCR and sequencing errors could be corrected. The paper's data handling went like this. Decombinator tools were used for TCR identification, UMI-based error correction and CDR3 extraction. Expanded TCRs were defined as those above a frequency of 2 per 1,000, corresponding to the top 1% of the tumor frequency distribution. Expanded tumor TCRs statistically deemed absent (corrected P<0.05) from at least one tumor region were classed as regional, and all other expanded tumor TCRs were classed as ubiquitous. Each repertoire was subsampled 100 times to 5,000 TCRs, after which Renyi diversity was computed with the R vegan package. CDR3 similarity networks were constructed using string-kernel similarity of amino acid triplets, with links drawn between CDR3s whose pairwise similarity was above 0.82. TCRdb ran its own pipeline on the public reads, namely fastp trimming at Q25 and MiXCR clone calling, and kept in-frame beta chains. When rows share a CDR3 protein, they turn into one entry using the most common DNA and genes. The V and J calls were not made by the authors but by TCRdb's processing. This sample is represented by about 720 distinct CDR3 sequences; approximately 14% of them were singletons. The top ten hold approximately 26% of the sample.

The time point label, as the study defines it: sample taken at primary tumor resection. Donors were approximately 72 patients with early-stage, untreated non-small cell lung cancer from the lung TRACERx cohort. Whole RNA extracted from tumor and nontumor lung tissue, or from cryopreserved PBMC samples, was used for TCR sequencing without cell sorting. Patients were selected for TCR sequencing only if sufficient RNA was available from at least two tumor regions. Before selection, tumor and adjacent nontumor lung specimens were reviewed by a lung pathologist. What the research found in general, with its limitations: TCR-seq was estimated to cover only approximately 7% of tumor T cells for alpha chains and 13% for beta chains. Confirming at a functional level the hypothesis that regional TCRs recognize regional mutations was considered to require additional single-cell paired TCR alpha and beta sequencing. Counts of ubiquitous and regional expanded TCRs were found to correlate with counts of ubiquitous and regional nonsynonymous mutations, respectively. The number of expanded intratumoral alpha and beta TCRs correlated with the tumor nonsynonymous mutation count.

Material: lung tumor tissue, obtained at surgery. The rearranged chain carries TRBV24-1 and TRBJ2-3, and TRBD2 matches 7 of the central bases. This TCR derives from a male donor with early-stage non-small cell lung cancer. The DNA sequence follows: TGTGCCACCAGTGATAACCGGGAGGGCACAGATACGCAGTATTTT. This codes for CATSDNREGTDTQYF.